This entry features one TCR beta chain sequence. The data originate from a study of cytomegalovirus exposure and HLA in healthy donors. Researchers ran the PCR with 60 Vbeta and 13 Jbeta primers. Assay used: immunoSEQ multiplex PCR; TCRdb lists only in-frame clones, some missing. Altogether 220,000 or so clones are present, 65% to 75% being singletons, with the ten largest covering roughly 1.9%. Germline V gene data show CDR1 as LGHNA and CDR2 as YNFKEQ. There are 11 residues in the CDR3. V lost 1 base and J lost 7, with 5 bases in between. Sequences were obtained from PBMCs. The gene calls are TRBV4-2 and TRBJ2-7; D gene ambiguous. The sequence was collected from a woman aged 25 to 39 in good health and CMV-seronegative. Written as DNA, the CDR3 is TGTGCCAGCAGCCAAGGTGCGGAGCAGTACTTC. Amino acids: CASSQGAEQYF.